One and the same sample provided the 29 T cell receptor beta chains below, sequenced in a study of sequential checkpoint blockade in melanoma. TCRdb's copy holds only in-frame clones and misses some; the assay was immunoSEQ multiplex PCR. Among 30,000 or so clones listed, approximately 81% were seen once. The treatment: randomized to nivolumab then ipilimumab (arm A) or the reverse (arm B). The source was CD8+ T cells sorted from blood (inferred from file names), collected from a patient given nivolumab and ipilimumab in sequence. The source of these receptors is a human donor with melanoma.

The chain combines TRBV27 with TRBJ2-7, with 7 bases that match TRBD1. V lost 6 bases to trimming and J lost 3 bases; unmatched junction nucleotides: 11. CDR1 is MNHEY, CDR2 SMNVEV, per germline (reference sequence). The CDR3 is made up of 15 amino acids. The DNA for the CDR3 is TGTGCCAGCAGACCCATCGGGACAGAAGTCTACGAGCAGTACTTC. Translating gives CASRPIGTEVYEQYF.

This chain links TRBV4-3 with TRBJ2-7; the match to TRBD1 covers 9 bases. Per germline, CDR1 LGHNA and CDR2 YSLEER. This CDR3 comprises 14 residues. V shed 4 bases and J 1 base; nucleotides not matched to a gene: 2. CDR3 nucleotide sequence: TGCGCCAGCAGCCCTGGGACAGGGTCCTACGAGCAGTACTTC. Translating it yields CASSPGTGSYEQYF.

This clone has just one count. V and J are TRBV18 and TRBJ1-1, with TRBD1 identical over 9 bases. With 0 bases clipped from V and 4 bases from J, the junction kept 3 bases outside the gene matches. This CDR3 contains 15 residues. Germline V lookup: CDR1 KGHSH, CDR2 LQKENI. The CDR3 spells CASSPPRDRATEAFF. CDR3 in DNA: TGTGCCAGCTCACCACCGCGGGACAGGGCCACTGAAGCTTTCTTT.

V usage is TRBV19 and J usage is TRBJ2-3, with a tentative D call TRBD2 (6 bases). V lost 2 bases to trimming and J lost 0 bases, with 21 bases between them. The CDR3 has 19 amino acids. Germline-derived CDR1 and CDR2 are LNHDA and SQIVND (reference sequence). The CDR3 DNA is TGTGCCAGTAGTATAAATGTGGGTTGGGGGGACGATAGCACAGATACGCAGTATTTT. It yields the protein CASSINVGWGDDSTDTQYF.

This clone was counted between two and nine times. CDR3 nucleotide sequence: TGTGCCAGCAGCCAAGACAGGGTTAGGTATGGCTACACCTTC. Amino acids: CASSQDRVRYGYTF. This rearrangement joins TRBV5-5 to TRBJ1-2, with TRBD1 matching 7 bases. Trimming at V came to 4 bases and at J to 5 bases, leaving 8 bases not matched to a gene. Looked up from germline, CDR1 is SGHKS and CDR2 is YYEKEE (reference sequence). The CDR3 is 14 amino acids. Together with reference TRBV5-5 and TRBJ1-2, the CDR3 gives the full variable domain: DAGVTQSPTHLIKTRGQQVTLRCSPISGHKSVSWYQQVLGQGPQFIFQYYEKEERGRGNFPDRFSARQFPNYSSELNVNALLLGDSALYLCASSQDRVRYGYTFGSGTRLTVV.

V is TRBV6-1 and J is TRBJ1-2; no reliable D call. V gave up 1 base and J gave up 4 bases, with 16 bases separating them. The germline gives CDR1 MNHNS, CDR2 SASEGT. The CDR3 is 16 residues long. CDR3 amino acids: CASSEGNAQAFYGYTF. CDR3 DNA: TGTGCCAGCAGTGAAGGGAACGCTCAGGCTTTCTATGGCTACACCTTC.

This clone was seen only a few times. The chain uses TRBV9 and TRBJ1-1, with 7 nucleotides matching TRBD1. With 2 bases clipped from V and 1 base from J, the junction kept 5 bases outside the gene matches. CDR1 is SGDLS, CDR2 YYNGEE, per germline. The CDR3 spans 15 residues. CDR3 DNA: TGTGCCAGCAGCGTTACAGGGGTGGAGAACACTGAAGCTTTCTTT. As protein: CASSVTGVENTEAFF.

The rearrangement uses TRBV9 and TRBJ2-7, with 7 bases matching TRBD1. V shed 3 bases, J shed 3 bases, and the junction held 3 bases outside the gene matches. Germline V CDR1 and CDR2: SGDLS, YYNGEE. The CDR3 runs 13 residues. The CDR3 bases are TGTGCCAGCAGCGCCCGACAGGGCTACGAGCAGTACTTC. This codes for CASSARQGYEQYF.

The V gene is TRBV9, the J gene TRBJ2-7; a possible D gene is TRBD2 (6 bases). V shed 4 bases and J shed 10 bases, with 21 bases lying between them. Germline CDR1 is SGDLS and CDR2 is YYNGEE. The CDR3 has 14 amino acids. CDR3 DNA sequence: TGTGCCAGCAGCCCCTCCGGGGGAGCTAAGGACCAGTACTTC. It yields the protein CASSPSGGAKDQYF.

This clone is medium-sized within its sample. The CDR3 sequence is CASSTLLAGGPGEQYF. CDR3 in DNA: TGTGCCAGTAGTACCCTACTAGCGGGAGGGCCTGGGGAGCAGTACTTC. This chain uses TRBV19 with TRBJ2-7; TRBD2 aligns across 13 bases. From germline, CDR1 is LNHDA and CDR2 SQIVND (reference sequence). V was clipped by 4 bases and J by 7 bases; unmatched bases: 10. This CDR3 is 16 amino acids long.

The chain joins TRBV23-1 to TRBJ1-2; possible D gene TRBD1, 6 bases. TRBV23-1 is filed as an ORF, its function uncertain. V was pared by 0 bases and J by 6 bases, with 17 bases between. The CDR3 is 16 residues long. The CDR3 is CASSQSRGINSHGYTF. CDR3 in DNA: TGCGCCAGCAGTCAATCAAGGGGGATAAATTCCCATGGCTACACCTTC.

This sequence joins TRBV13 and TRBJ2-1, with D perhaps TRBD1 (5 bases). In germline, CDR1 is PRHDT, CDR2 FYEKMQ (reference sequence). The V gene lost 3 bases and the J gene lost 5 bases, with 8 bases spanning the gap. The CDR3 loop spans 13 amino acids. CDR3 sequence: CASSFGANNEQFF. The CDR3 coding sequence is TGTGCCAGCAGCTTTGGGGCCAACAATGAGCAGTTCTTC.

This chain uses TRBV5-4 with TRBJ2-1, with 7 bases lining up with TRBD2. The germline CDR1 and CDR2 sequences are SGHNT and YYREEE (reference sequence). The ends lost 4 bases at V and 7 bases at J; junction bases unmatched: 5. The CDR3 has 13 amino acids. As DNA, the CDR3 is TGTGCCAGCAGCGGGGGGGGGTGGAATGAGCAGTTCTTC. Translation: CASSGGGWNEQFF.

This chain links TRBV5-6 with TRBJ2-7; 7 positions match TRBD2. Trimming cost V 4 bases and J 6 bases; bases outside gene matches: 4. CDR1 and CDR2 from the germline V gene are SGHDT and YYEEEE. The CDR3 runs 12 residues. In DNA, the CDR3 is TGTGCCAGCAGCGGGGGGGGGAGCGAGCAGTACTTC. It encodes CASSGGGSEQYF.

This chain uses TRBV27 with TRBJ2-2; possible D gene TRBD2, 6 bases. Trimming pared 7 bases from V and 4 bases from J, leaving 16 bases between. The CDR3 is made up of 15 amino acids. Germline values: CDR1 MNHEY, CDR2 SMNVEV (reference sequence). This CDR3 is CASTLERGTTGELFF. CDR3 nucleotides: TGTGCCAGCACCCTGGAACGGGGGACCACCGGGGAGCTGTTTTTT.

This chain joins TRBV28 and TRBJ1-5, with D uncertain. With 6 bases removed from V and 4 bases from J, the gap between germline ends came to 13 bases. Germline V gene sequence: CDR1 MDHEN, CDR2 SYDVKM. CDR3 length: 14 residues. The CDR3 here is CASSSPPGNQPQHF. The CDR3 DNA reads TGTGCCAGCAGCTCCCCCCCGGGAAATCAGCCCCAGCATTTT. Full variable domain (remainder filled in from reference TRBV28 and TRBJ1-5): DVKVTQSSRYLVKRTGEKVFLECVQDMDHENMFWYRQDPGLGLRLIYFSYDVKMKEKGDIPEGYSVSREKKERFSLILESASTNQTSMYLCASSSPPGNQPQHFGDGTRLSIL.

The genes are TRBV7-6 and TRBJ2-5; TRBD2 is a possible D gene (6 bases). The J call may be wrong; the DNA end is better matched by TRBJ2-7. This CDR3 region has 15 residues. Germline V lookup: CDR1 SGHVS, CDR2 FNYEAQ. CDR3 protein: CASSLLASVSYEQYF. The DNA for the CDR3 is TGTGCCAGCAGCTTACTGGCTAGCGTCTCCTACGAGCAGTACTTC.

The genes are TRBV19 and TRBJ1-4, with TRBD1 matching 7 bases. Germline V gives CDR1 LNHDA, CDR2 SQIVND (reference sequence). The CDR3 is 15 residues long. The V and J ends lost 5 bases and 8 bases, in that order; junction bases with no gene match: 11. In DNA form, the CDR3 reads TGTGCCAGTAGTGGGACAGTCGAGATGGGAGAAAAACTGTTTTTT. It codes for CASSGTVEMGEKLFF.

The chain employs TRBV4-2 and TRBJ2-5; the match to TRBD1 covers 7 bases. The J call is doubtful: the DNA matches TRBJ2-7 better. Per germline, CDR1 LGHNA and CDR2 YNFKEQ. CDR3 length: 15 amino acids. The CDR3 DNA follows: TGTGCCAGCAGCCTACACAGGGGAGAATACTACGAGCAGTACTTC. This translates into CASSLHRGEYYEQYF.

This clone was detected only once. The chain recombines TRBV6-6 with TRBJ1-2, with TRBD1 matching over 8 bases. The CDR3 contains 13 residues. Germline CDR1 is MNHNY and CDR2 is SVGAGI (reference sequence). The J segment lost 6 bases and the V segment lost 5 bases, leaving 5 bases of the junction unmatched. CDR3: CASSGQGLDGYTF. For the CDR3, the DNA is TGTGCCAGCAGTGGACAGGGCCTCGATGGCTACACCTTC.

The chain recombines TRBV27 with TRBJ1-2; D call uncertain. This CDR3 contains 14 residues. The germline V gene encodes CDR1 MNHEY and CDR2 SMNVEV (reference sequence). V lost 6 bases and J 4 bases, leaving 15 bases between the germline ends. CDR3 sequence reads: CASSPINGFYGYTF. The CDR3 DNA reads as TGTGCCAGCAGCCCTATTAACGGTTTCTATGGCTACACCTTC.

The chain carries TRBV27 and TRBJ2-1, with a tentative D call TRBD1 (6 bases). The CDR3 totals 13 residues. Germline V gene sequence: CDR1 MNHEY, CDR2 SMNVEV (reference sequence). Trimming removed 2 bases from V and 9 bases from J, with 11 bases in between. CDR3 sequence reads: CASSLTQGAEQFF. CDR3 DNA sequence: TGTGCCAGCAGTTTAACACAGGGCGCTGAGCAGTTCTTC.

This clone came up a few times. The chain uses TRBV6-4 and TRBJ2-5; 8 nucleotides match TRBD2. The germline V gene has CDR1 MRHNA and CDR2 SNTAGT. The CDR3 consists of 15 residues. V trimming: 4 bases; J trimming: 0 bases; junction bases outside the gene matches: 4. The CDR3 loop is CASSVQAGDQETQYF. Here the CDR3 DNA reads TGTGCCAGCAGTGTTCAAGCGGGAGACCAAGAGACCCAGTACTTC.

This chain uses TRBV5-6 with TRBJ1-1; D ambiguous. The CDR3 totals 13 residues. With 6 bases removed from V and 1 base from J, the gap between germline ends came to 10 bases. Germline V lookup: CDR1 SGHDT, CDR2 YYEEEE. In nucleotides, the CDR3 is TGTGCCAGCACCTCCCCCCCGAACACTGAAGCTTTCTTT. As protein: CASTSPPNTEAFF.

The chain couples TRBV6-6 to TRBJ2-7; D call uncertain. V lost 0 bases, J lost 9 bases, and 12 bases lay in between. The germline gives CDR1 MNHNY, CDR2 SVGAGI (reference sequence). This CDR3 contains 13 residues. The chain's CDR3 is CASSYSSFVGQYF. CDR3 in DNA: TGTGCCAGCAGTTACTCCTCTTTTGTCGGGCAGTACTTC.

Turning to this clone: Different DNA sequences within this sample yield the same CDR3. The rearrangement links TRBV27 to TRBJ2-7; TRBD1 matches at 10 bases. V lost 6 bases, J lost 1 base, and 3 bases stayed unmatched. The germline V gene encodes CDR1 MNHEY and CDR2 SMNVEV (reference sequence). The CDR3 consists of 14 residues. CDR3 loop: CASRTGGASYEQYF. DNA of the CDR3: TGTGCCAGCAGGACAGGGGGCGCATCCTACGAGCAGTACTTC.

The CDR3 bases are TGCGCCAGCAGCTTACTTAACCAACTAACAGGGGTTCTGTTCTTC. It codes for CASSLLNQLTGVLFF. The gene calls are TRBV5-1 and TRBJ2-1; 7 bases are shared with TRBD1. The CDR3 has 15 amino acids. Germline V gives CDR1 SGHRS, CDR2 YFSETQ. V was clipped by 2 bases and J by 15 bases; unmatched bases: 17.

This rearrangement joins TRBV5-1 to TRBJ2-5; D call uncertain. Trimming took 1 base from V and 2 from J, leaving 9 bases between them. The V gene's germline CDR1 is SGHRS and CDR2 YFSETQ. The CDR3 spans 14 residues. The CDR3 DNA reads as TGCGCCAGCAGCTTGTTCGTCCCTCAAGAGACCCAGTACTTC. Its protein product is CASSLFVPQETQYF.

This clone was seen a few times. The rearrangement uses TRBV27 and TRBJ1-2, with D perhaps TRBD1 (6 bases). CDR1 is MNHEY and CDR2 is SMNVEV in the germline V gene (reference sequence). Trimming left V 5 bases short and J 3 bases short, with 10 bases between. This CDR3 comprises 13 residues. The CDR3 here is CASSGQHHYGYTF. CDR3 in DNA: TGTGCCAGCAGTGGACAGCACCACTATGGCTACACCTTC.